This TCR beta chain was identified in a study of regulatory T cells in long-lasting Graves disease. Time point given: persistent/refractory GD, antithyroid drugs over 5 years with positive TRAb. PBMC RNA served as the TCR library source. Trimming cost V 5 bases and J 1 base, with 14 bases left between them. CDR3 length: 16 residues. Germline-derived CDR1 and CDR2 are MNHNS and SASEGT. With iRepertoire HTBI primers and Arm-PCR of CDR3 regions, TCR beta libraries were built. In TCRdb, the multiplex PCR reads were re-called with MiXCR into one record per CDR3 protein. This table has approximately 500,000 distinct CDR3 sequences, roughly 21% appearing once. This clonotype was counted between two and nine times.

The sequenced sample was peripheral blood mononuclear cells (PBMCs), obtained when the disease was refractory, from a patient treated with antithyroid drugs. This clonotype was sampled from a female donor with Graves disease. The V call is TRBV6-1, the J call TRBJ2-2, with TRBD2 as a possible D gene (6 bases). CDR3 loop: CASSLPGGENTGELFF. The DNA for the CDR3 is TGTGCCAGCAGTCTTCCGGGCGGGGAGAACACCGGGGAGCTGTTTTTT.